This T cell receptor beta chain was observed in a study of early T cells in non-severe SARS-CoV-2 infection (dated by TCRdb to about 2021). For the study in its entirety: Because TCR sequencing was done on bulk RNA from unsorted whole blood, the alpha and beta chains could not be paired.

This clonotype showed up just a few times. Its antigen has not been determined. No much larger clone exists at a distance of one base, and base qualities are not known. The method was 5' RACE. The sequencer was a NextSeq 500. In the TCR library protocol, unique molecular identifiers were attached to individual cDNA molecules to correct for PCR bias and sequencing error. TCR alpha and beta chains were both sequenced, and the abundances of alpha and beta sequences in each sample were closely correlated with each other. The authors processed their data as follows. Decombinator V4 was used to perform V gene, J gene and CDR3 annotation of TCR sequences. Expanded TCRs were defined as changing significantly between any two time points under a Poisson model with p below 0.0001. Abundances of TCRs were expressed as counts per million after normalisation to the total number of TCRs sequenced in each sample. MAIT TCRs were defined by TRAV1-2 paired with TRAJ12, TRAJ20 or TRAJ33, and iNKT TCRs by TRAV10 paired with TRAJ18. VDJdb, accessed 1 November 2021, was searched for CMV, EBV and SARS-CoV-2 annotated TCRs, with TCRs annotated for multiple antigens excluded. TCRdb reworked the public reads: Q25 trimming with fastp, MiXCR clone assembly, productive beta chains retained. Rows with a matching CDR3 protein are joined into one entry that keeps the most common DNA and genes. The V and J calls were not made by the authors but by TCRdb's processing. The sample profile shows tens of thousands of distinct CDR3 sequences; 9% to 15% of them were found once. Clones ranked in the top ten supply around 4.3% of the sample.

V loses 10 bases of germline sequence and J loses 2 bases, and the interval between the two ends is 11 bases. Inclusive of the bounding cysteine and phenylalanine, the CDR3 is 13 residues long. The read is trimmed to its CDR3 DNA, 39 bases read in frame from base 1. CDR1 and CDR2, per the germline V gene, are KGHDR and SFDVKD. Points the paper makes about the study in general: VDJdb matching was skewed toward anti-spike CD8 responses and likely underestimated virus-specific expansions by missing private and CD4 specificities.

A case-control design nested within a healthcare worker cohort in London, UK, was used, with weekly nasopharyngeal swab PCR tests and blood sampling performed. Healthcare workers were recruited during the week of the UK lockdown, between 23 and 31 March 2020, and followed weekly for up to 16 weeks. Recombination connected TRBV24-1 to TRBJ2-1; the D gene is possibly TRBD2, with 6 bases matching. The TCR was taken from an adult who was a healthcare worker with PCR-confirmed SARS-CoV-2 infection or an uninfected control (not recorded which). Sequenced: whole blood. The CDR3: CATSGVPYNEQFF. The DNA is as follows: TGTGCCACTTCGGGGGTCCCCTACAATGAGCAGTTCTTC.